Shown below are 28 T cell receptor beta chains from a single sample sequenced in a study of spatial heterogeneity in lung cancer. TCRdb reprocessed the 5' RACE reads with MiXCR, giving one entry per CDR3 protein. The top ten clones hold about 28% of a sample with roughly 9,800 distinct CDR3 sequences, about 53% of them seen once. Study observations and caveats: For expanded intratumoral alpha and beta TCRs, counts tracked tumor mutation counts.

The antigens for these receptors are not known. Time point given: sample taken at primary tumor resection. The sequencing used lung tumor tissue, collected at surgery. These receptors came from a female donor with early-stage non-small cell lung cancer.

Concerning this clonotype itself: This beta chain is an unintended read in a library built for alpha chains; its size means little. The gene calls are TRBV20-1 and TRBJ2-1; D perhaps matches TRBD2 (6 bases). This CDR3 is built from 13 residues. V shed 0 bases and J shed 13 bases, with 16 bases lying between them. Per the germline V gene, CDR1 is DFQATT and CDR2 is SNEGSKA (reference sequence). CDR3 coding DNA: TGCAGTGCTAGAGATCCGGGACTCTTCCCCCAGTTCTTC. This sequence encodes CSARDPGLFPQFF.

This clonotype has just a few counts. For a library built for alpha chains, this beta chain is a stray read; little rests on its size. The gene calls are TRBV20-1 and TRBJ2-4; unclear D gene. The germline V gene encodes CDR1 DFQATT and CDR2 SNEGSKA (reference sequence). The CDR3 is 16 amino acids. V was cut by 0 bases and J by 9 bases, with 21 bases left in between. CDR3 nucleotide sequence: TGCAGTGCTAGAGAGGAAGGCCGGGCTGAGGTCTCCATTCAGTACTTC. Its protein product is CSAREEGRAEVSIQYF.

This clonotype came up once. This beta chain represents an off-target read in a library built for alpha chains; its size is of limited meaning. The chain is built from TRBV12-3 or TRBV12-4 and TRBJ2-5; D is perhaps TRBD1 or TRBD2 (6 bases each). This CDR3 contains 13 residues. Between the trimmed V and J ends, which lost 4 bases and 5 bases, there was a span of 11 bases. The CDR3 sequence is CASSYGGAETQYF. The CDR3 region has the DNA TGTGCCAGCAGTTACGGGGGCGCGGAGACCCAGTACTTC.

Concerning this clonotype: This beta chain appears as a stray read in a library generated for alpha chains; its size is not informative. The chain is built from TRBV2 and TRBJ2-3; 8 bases match TRBD1. V was clipped by 8 bases and J by 2 bases; unmatched bases: 9. Germline values: CDR1 SNHLY, CDR2 FYNNEI. This CDR3 has 15 residues. The CDR3 sequence: CASVAWTGYTDTQYF. CDR3 coding DNA: TGTGCCAGCGTGGCCTGGACAGGGTACACAGATACGCAGTATTTT.

This clonotype was counted a few times. This beta chain represents an off-target read in a library built for alpha chains; its size is of limited meaning. The chain is built from TRBV6-6 and TRBJ2-7; 7 bases line up with TRBD2. V lost 4 bases to trimming and J lost 1 base; unmatched junction nucleotides: 10. The CDR3 is 16 amino acids. The germline CDR1 and CDR2 sequences are MNHNY and SVGAGI (reference sequence). CDR3 sequence (DNA): TGTGCCAGCAGTTCCCCTATGACGGGGGGTTCCTACGAGCAGTACTTC. Translating gives CASSSPMTGGSYEQYF.

With respect to this clonotype: A library prepared for alpha chains yielded this beta chain as an off-target read; its size is of little meaning. This chain uses TRBV29-1 with TRBJ2-7, with 10 bases aligning to TRBD1. The V gene end was trimmed by 5 bases and the J gene end by 3 bases; junction bases not matched to a gene: 4. The CDR3 spans 13 residues. Germline loops: CDR1 SQVTM, CDR2 ANQGSEA. The CDR3 loop reads CSVLWDRGYEQYF. The DNA for the CDR3 is TGCAGCGTTCTCTGGGACAGGGGCTACGAGCAGTACTTC.

Notes on this clonotype: This beta chain lies outside the target of a library built for alpha chains; its clone size means little. The rearrangement links TRBV5-1 to TRBJ2-6; D is uncertain. The V and J ends lost 6 bases and 4 bases respectively, with 11 bases between them. This CDR3 region has 14 residues. CDR1 and CDR2 (germline): SGHRS, YFSETQ. The CDR3 sequence is CASIIAPGANVLTF. CDR3 DNA sequence: TGCGCCAGCATCATAGCACCAGGGGCCAACGTCCTGACTTTC.

With regard to this clonotype: This beta chain is an off-target read within a library intended for alpha chains, so its frequency means little. The chain combines TRBV12-3 or TRBV12-4 with TRBJ2-3; 7 bases are shared with TRBD2. CDR3 length: 15 residues. The ends lost 3 bases at V and 2 bases at J; junction bases unmatched: 5. The CDR3 DNA is TGTGCCAGCAGTTTGGGAGCGGGGACCACAGATACGCAGTATTTT. Its protein is CASSLGAGTTDTQYF.

This clonotype occurred a few times. This beta chain lies outside the target of a library built for alpha chains; its clone size means little. The chain combines TRBV6-5 with TRBJ1-4; TRBD1 aligns across 7 bases. CDR1 is MNHEY, CDR2 SVGAGI, per germline. The CDR3 runs 16 residues. Trimming cost V 4 bases and J 6 bases; bases outside gene matches: 11. CDR3 loop: CASSSYKQGSYEKLFF. The CDR3 coding sequence is TGTGCCAGCAGTTCCTACAAACAGGGGTCGTATGAAAAACTGTTTTTT.

With regard to this clonotype: Within a library made for alpha chains, this beta chain is off target, and its count is uninformative. The chain joins TRBV10-3 to TRBJ2-7; 13 bases are a match to TRBD2. Germline V gene data show CDR1 as ENHRY and CDR2 as SYGVKD. V gave up 3 bases and J gave up 7 bases; unmatched junction bases: 12. CDR3 size: 17 residues. This chain's CDR3 is CAISDRGLAGVSGEQYF. DNA of the CDR3: TGTGCCATCAGTGACCGCGGACTAGCGGGAGTATCGGGAGAGCAGTACTTC.

This clonotype came up a few times. Little can be read into the size of this beta chain, an off-target read in a library designed for alpha chains. The rearrangement joins TRBV20-1 to TRBJ2-7; weak D call: TRBD1 (5 bases). CDR3 size: 12 residues. Germline V gene sequence: CDR1 DFQATT, CDR2 SNEGSKA (reference sequence). V was trimmed by 1 base and J by 2 bases, leaving 6 bases between them. DNA of the CDR3: TGCAGTGCTAGAGCAGGGCCCTACGAGCAGTACTTC. Encoded protein: CSARAGPYEQYF.

With respect to this clonotype: This beta chain represents an off-target read in a library built for alpha chains; its size is of limited meaning. The rearrangement links TRBV7-2 to TRBJ1-5; 7 bases align to TRBD1. The ends lost 5 bases at V and 4 bases at J; junction bases unmatched: 5. Germline V CDR1 and CDR2: SGHTA, FQGNSA. There are 14 residues in the CDR3. The CDR3 nucleotides read TGTGCCAGCAGCCGCCAGGGGGTGAATCAGCCCCAGCATTTT. Translation: CASSRQGVNQPQHF.

This clonotype came up a few times. This beta chain is off target for a library built for alpha chains, so its abundance means little. This chain joins TRBV9 and TRBJ2-7, with 9 bases lining up with TRBD1. With V trimmed by 1 base and J by 2 bases, 4 bases remained unmatched. CDR3 size: 15 residues. Germline V lookup: CDR1 SGDLS, CDR2 YYNGEE. CDR3 residues: CASSVMGTGTYEQYF. The CDR3 nucleotides are TGTGCCAGCAGCGTAATGGGGACAGGGACCTACGAGCAGTACTTC.

About this clonotype itself: This beta chain came through as a stray read in a library set up for alpha chains, and its size says little. This sequence joins TRBV25-1 and TRBJ2-7, with 8 bases aligning to TRBD1. This CDR3 region has 15 residues. After removal of 1 base from V and 2 bases from J, the junction contained 4 bases not matched to a gene. Germline CDR1 is MGHDK and CDR2 is SYGVNS. CDR3 amino acids: CASSEWGTGPYEQYF. DNA for the CDR3: TGTGCCAGCAGTGAATGGGGGACAGGTCCCTACGAGCAGTACTTC.

With regard to this clonotype: This beta chain was picked up by a library intended for alpha chains and is off target, so its count carries little meaning. The rearrangement joins TRBV7-2 to TRBJ2-2; TRBD2 matches 12 bases. Germline V gives CDR1 SGHTA, CDR2 FQGNSA. This CDR3 has 16 amino acids. V lost 3 bases and J lost 7; bases outside the gene matches: 6. The chain's CDR3 is CASSFIRLAGVGELFF. In DNA, the CDR3 is TGTGCCAGCAGCTTTATTCGACTAGCGGGGGTCGGGGAGCTGTTTTTT.

This clonotype appeared a few times. This beta chain is a stray read from a library made for alpha chains; its abundance is not meaningful. V gene TRBV15 combines with J gene TRBJ2-7; D unresolved. The ends were cut back, 5 bases at V and 4 bases at J, with 12 bases in the middle. From germline, CDR1 is LNHNV and CDR2 YYDKDF (reference sequence). The CDR3 has 13 residues. The CDR3 spells CATSAGPSYEQYF. In nucleotides, the CDR3 is TGTGCCACCAGCGCCGGGCCCTCATACGAGCAGTACTTC.

About this clonotype itself: This beta chain is off target for a library built for alpha chains, so its abundance means little. The V gene is TRBV5-1, the J gene TRBJ2-5; D gene unclear. The CDR3 is 13 amino acids. The V end was cut by 5 bases, the J end by 5 bases, with 13 bases between. Germline-derived CDR1 and CDR2 are SGHRS and YFSETQ. CDR3 coding DNA: TGCGCCAGCAGTTCCTGGCCTGAGGAGACCCAGTACTTC. It translates to CASSSWPEETQYF.

Concerning this clonotype itself: Because the library targeted alpha chains, this beta chain is an off-target read whose size means little. The J gene is TRBJ1-2, the V gene TRBV12-3 or TRBV12-4; maybe TRBD1 (5 bases). This CDR3 is 13 amino acids long. V lost 3 bases and J 3 bases, leaving 8 bases between the germline ends. The CDR3 DNA sequence: TGTGCCAGCAGTTTTAGCAGGGACTATGGCTACACCTTC. Encoded protein: CASSFSRDYGYTF.

Turning to this clonotype: The library was designed around alpha chains, so this beta chain is a stray read whose abundance carries little weight. The J gene is TRBJ1-3, the V gene TRBV2, with 8 bases identical to TRBD1. The trim removed 3 bases at V and 8 bases at J, leaving 0 bases unmatched. The CDR3 length is 12 residues. Germline V lookup: CDR1 SNHLY, CDR2 FYNNEI. Here the CDR3 reads CASSETGDTIYF. The CDR3 bases are TGTGCCAGCAGTGAGACAGGGGACACCATATATTTT.

This clonotype has just a few counts. Because this beta chain is a stray read in a library intended to capture alpha chains, its abundance should not be given much weight. As DNA, the CDR3 is TGTGCCAGCAGCTTAGGTGGTTTAGCCAAAAACATTCAGTACTTC. Translating it yields CASSLGGLAKNIQYF. V usage is TRBV7-2 and J usage is TRBJ2-4; D not resolved. The V gene lost 1 base and the J gene lost 0 bases, with 7 bases spanning the gap. CDR1 SGHTA and CDR2 FQGNSA come from the germline V gene. There are 15 residues in the CDR3.

Comments on this clonotype: This beta chain is off target for a library built for alpha chains, so its abundance means little. This chain links TRBV6-5 with TRBJ2-2, with D unclear. The germline gives CDR1 MNHEY, CDR2 SVGAGI. V lost 0 bases and J lost 7, with 3 bases in between. The CDR3 covers 12 residues. This CDR3 is CASSYSVGELFF. DNA for the CDR3: TGTGCCAGCAGTTACTCGGTCGGGGAGCTGTTTTTT.

Notes on this clonotype: Little can be read into the size of this beta chain, an off-target read in a library designed for alpha chains. This sequence joins TRBV18 and TRBJ2-5; 8 bases are shared with TRBD1. Trimming at V came to 6 bases and at J to 7 bases, leaving 19 bases not matched to a gene. Germline assignment: CDR1 KGHSH and CDR2 LQKENI. The CDR3 extends over 17 amino acids. As DNA, the CDR3 is TGTGCCAGCTCTCCTGGACAGGGCCCTTCTATGAATGGGACCCAGTACTTC. Protein product: CASSPGQGPSMNGTQYF.

Regarding this clonotype: Found in a library prepared for alpha chains, this beta chain is an off-target read, and its abundance has little meaning. This chain connects TRBV3-1 to TRBJ1-2; maybe TRBD1 (6 bases). Germline lookup yields CDR1 LGHDT and CDR2 YNNKEL (reference sequence). V lost 3 bases and J 2 bases, leaving 19 bases between the germline ends. The CDR3 loop spans 17 amino acids. The CDR3 DNA sequence: TGTGCCAGCAGCCATTTACAGGGACCGCTTTCGAACTATGGCTACACCTTC. This translates into CASSHLQGPLSNYGYTF.

In the case of this clonotype: The library was prepared for alpha chains; this beta chain is a stray read, so its frequency means little. The V gene is TRBV27, the J gene TRBJ2-5; TRBD2 is a possible D gene (6 bases). The CDR3 has 14 residues. V lost 5 bases, J lost 5 bases, and 15 bases lay in between. The germline gives CDR1 MNHEY, CDR2 SMNVEV (reference sequence). In DNA form, the CDR3 reads TGTGCCAGCAGTCCAAGGCCACGGGGGGAGACCCAGTACTTC. Translating gives CASSPRPRGETQYF.

As for this clonotype: This beta chain lies outside the target of a library built for alpha chains; its clone size means little. The V call is TRBV12-3 or TRBV12-4, the J call TRBJ2-7; 7 positions match TRBD2. There are 11 residues in the CDR3. V lost 8 bases and J lost 3; bases outside the gene matches: 1. CDR3 nucleotide sequence: TGTGCCAGCGGGGGGGTCTACGAGCAGTACTTC. Encoded protein: CASGGVYEQYF.

With regard to this clonotype: Within a library made for alpha chains, this beta chain is off target, and its count is uninformative. The chain recombines TRBV9 with TRBJ2-3; TRBD2 is a possible D gene (5 bases). V was shortened by 0 bases and J by 3 bases, with 8 bases between the two germline ends. Germline CDR1 reads SGDLS; CDR2 reads YYNGEE. CDR3 length: 14 amino acids. In DNA, the CDR3 is TGTGCCAGCAGCGTAGCGCGCGGGACAGATACGCAGTATTTT. It encodes CASSVARGTDTQYF.

In this sample, this clonotype turned up a few times. Little can be read into the size of this beta chain, an off-target read in a library designed for alpha chains. The rearrangement joins TRBV7-8 to TRBJ2-5, with 9 bases fitting TRBD2. The J segment lost 4 bases and the V segment lost 3 bases, leaving 6 bases of the junction unmatched. CDR3 length: 15 residues. Germline V gene sequence: CDR1 SGHVS, CDR2 FQNEAQ. CDR3 loop: CASSFGGGAGETQYF. The DNA of the CDR3 is TGTGCCAGCAGCTTTGGCGGGGGGGCGGGAGAGACCCAGTACTTC.

With respect to this clonotype: Within a library made for alpha chains, this beta chain is off target, and its count is uninformative. V is TRBV12-3 or TRBV12-4 and J is TRBJ2-7; 8 bases fit TRBD1. V shed 7 bases and J 4 bases; nucleotides not matched to a gene: 9. The CDR3 contains 14 residues. The chain's CDR3 is CASKPSDRAYEQYF. The CDR3 DNA reads TGTGCCAGCAAACCCTCGGACAGGGCGTACGAGCAGTACTTC.